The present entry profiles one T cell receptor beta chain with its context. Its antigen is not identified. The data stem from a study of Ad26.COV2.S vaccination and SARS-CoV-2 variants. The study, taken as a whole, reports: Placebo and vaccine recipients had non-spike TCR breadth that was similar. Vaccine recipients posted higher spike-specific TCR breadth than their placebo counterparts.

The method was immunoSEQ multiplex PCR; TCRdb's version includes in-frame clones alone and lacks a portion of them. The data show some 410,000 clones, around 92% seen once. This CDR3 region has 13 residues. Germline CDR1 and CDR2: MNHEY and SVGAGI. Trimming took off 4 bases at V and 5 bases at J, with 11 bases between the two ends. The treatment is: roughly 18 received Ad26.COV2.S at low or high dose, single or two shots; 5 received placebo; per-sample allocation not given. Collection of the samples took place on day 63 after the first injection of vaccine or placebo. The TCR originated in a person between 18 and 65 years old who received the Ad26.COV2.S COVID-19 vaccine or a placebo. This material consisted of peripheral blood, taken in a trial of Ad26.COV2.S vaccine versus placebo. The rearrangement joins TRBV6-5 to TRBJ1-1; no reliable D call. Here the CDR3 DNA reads TGTGCCAGCAGTTTCCTCCGGGGAACTGAAGCTTTCTTT. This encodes CASSFLRGTEAFF.